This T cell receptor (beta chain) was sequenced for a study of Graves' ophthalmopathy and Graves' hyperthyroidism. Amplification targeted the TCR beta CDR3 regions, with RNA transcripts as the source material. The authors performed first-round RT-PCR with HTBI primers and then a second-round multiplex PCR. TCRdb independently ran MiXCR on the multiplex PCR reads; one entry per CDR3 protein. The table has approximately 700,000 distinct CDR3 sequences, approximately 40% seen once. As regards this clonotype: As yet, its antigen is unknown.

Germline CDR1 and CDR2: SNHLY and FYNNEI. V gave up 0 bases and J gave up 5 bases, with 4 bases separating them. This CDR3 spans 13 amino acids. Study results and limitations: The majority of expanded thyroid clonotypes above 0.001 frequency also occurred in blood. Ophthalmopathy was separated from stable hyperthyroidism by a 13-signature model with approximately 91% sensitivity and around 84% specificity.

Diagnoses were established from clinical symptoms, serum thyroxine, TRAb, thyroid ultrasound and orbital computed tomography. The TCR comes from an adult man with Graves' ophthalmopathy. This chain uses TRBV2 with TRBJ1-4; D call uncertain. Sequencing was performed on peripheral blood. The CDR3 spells CASSEARNEKLFF. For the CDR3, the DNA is TGTGCCAGCAGTGAAGCCAGGAATGAAAAACTGTTTTTT.